This T cell receptor (beta chain) appears in the sequencing data of a study of T-cell reconstitution after alpha-beta-depleted transplantation in children. CDR1 and CDR2 from the germline V gene are SGHRS and YFSETQ. V was pared by 6 bases and J by 0 bases, with 13 bases between. This CDR3 has 15 amino acids. To note about this clonotype: Antigen: not known.

TCRbeta library construction was performed incorporating unique molecular identifiers. TCRdb recomputed calls from the PCR reads with MiXCR, one row per CDR3 protein. The profile shows 700,000 to 950,000 distinct CDR3 sequences, approximately 15% of them singletons. General study points: After one year, T-cell counts and TCRbeta diversity mostly came from new T cells.

This specimen was PBMCs, mostly from graft donor cells, taken 360 days after TCRalphabeta/CD19-depleted stem cell transplant. The chain combines TRBV5-1 with TRBJ2-1; D is ambiguous. This sequence was found in a male patient between 5 and 17 years old who had a stem cell transplant for acute lymphoblastic leukemia, so the T cells may come from the graft donor. CDR3 protein: CASNLQVSSYNEQFF. Here the CDR3 DNA reads TGCGCCAGCAACCTCCAGGTTAGCTCCTACAATGAGCAGTTCTTC.